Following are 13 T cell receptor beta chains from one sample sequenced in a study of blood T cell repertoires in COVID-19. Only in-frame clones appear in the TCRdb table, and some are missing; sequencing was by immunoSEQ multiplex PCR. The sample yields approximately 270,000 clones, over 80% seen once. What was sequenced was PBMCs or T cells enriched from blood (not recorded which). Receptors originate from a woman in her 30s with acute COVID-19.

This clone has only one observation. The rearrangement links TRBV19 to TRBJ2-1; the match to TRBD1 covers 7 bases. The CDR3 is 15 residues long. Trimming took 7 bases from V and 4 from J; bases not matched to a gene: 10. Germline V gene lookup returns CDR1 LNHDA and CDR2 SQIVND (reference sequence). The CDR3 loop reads CASNKWDSSYNEQFF. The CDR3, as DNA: TGTGCCAGTAATAAATGGGACAGCTCTTACAATGAGCAGTTCTTC.

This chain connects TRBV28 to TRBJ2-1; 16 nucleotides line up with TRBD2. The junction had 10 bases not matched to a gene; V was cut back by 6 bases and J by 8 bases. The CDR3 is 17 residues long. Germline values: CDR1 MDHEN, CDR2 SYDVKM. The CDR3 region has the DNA TGTGCCAGCAGGGGAGTCGGGGGACTAGCGGGAGGGTATGAGCAGTTCTTC. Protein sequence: CASRGVGGLAGGYEQFF.

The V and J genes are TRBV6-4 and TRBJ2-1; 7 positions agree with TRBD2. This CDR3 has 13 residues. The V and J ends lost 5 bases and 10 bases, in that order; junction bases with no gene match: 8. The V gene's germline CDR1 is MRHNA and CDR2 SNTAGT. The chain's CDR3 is CASSSSGVGEQFF. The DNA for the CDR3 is TGTGCCAGCAGTTCTAGCGGCGTCGGCGAGCAGTTCTTC.

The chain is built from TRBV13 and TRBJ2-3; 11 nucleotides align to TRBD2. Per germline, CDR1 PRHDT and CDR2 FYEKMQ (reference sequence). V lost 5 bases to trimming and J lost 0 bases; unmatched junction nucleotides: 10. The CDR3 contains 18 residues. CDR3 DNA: TGTGCCAGCAGCCGGCGCTTGACTAGCGGGACCAGCACAGATACGCAGTATTTT. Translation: CASSRRLTSGTSTDTQYF.

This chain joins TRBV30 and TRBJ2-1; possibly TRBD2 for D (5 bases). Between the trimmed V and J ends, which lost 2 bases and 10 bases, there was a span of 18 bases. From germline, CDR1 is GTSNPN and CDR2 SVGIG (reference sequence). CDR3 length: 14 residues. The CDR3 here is CAWSPGNGVGEQFF. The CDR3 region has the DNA TGTGCCTGGAGTCCGGGCAACGGGGTCGGCGAGCAGTTCTTC.

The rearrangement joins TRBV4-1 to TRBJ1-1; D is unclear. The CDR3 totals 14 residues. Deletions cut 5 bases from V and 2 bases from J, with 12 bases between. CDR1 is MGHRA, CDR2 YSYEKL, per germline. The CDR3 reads CASSLNRGNTEAFF. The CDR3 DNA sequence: TGCGCCAGCAGCTTAAATCGGGGTAACACTGAAGCTTTCTTT.

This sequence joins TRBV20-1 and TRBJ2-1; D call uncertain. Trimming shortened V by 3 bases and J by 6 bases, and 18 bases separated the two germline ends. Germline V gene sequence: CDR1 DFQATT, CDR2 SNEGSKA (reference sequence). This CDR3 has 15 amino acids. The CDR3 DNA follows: TGCAGTGCTAGTGCGGAGTTTCTTTCTTTCAATGAGCAGTTCTTC. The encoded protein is CSASAEFLSFNEQFF.

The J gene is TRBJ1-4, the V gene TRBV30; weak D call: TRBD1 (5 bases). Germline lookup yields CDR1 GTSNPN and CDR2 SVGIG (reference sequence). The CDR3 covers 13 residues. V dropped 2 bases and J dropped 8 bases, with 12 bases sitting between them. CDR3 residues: CAWSTGGREKLFF. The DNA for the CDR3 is TGTGCCTGGAGTACGGGGGGTAGGGAAAAACTGTTTTTT. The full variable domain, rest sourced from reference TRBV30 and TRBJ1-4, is SQTIHQWPATLVQPVGSPLSLECTVEGTSNPNLYWYRQAAGRGLQLLFYSVGIGQISSEVPQNLSASRPQDRQFILSSKKLLLSDSGFYLCAWSTGGREKLFFGSGTQLSVL.

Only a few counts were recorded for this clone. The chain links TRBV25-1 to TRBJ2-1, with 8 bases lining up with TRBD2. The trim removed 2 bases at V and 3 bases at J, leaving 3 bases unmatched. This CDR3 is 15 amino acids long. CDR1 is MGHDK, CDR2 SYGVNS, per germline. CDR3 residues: CASSETSGVYNEQFF. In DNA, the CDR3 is TGTGCCAGCAGTGAAACTAGCGGAGTCTACAATGAGCAGTTCTTC.

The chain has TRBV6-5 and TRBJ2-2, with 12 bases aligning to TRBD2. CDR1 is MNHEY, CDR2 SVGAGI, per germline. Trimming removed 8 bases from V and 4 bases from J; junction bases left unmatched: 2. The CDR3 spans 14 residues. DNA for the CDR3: TGTGCCAGCGGACTAGCGGGATTCACCGGGGAGCTGTTTTTT. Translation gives CASGLAGFTGELFF.

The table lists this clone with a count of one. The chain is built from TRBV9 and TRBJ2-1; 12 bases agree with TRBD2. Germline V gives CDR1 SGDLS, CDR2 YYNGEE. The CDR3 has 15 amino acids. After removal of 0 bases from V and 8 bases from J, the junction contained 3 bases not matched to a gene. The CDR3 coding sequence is TGTGCCAGCAGCGTAGGACTAGCGGGAGTGTATGAGCAGTTCTTC. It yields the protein CASSVGLAGVYEQFF.

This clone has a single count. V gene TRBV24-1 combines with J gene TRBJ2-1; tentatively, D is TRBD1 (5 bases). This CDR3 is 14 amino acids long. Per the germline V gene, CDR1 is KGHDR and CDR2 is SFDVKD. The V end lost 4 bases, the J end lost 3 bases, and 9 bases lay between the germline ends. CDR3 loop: CATSERQNYNEQFF. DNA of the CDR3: TGTGCCACCAGTGAACGACAGAACTACAATGAGCAGTTCTTC.

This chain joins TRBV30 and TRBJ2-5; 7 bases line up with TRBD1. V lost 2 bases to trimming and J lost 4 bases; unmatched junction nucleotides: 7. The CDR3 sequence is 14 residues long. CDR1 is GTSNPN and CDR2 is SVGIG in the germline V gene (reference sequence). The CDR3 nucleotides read TGTGCCTGGAGTATGACAGGGAAGAGAGAGACCCAGTACTTC. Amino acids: CAWSMTGKRETQYF.